Below, one TCR beta chain is given with its context. This clone turned up a few times. No cognate antigen has been identified for it. Base-call qualities are not available, and no considerably larger clone is one nucleotide away. Patients with a history of autoimmune disease or receiving systemic immunosuppression were excluded from the trial. In every dose cohort, peripheral blood was drawn for TCR sequencing at baseline, cycle 4 day 1, and cycle 7 day 1. Samples were obtained from an open-label, multicenter, first-in-human phase I dose-escalation trial of ivuxolimab. Adults with locally advanced or metastatic melanoma, renal cell, hepatocellular, or head and neck squamous cell carcinoma were enrolled in the trial. Before TCR sequencing, CD4+ and CD8+ T cells were separately sorted from peripheral blood. The data stem from a study of OX40 agonist ivuxolimab in advanced cancers. Study-wide context: Ivuxolimab was an agonistic, fully human IgG2 monoclonal antibody directed against OX40 (CD134), a costimulatory receptor. Intravenous ivuxolimab was administered to patients every 2 weeks at six dose levels: 0.01, 0.1, 0.3, 1.5, 3 and 10 mg/kg. Among the roughly 54 dose-escalation patients, some 20 had hepatocellular carcinoma, 15 or so melanoma, 9 renal cell carcinoma and 9 head and neck cancer. In the dose-escalation cohort, approximately 82% of patients were male, and the mean age was 60 years with a range of roughly 20 to 79. Prior anti-PD-1, anti-PD-L1 or anti-CTLA-4 therapy was permitted, and checkpoint inhibitors had been received by more than 35% of dose-escalation patients. Partial responses were achieved by three dose-escalation patients, of whom one had hepatocellular carcinoma and two had cutaneous melanoma. Peripheral TCRbeta sequencing aimed to test whether ivuxolimab altered TCR sequence diversity and caused clonal T-cell expansion. The monotherapy dose-escalation portion (N of about 47 patients) of the phase I ivuxolimab trial is reported in the paper. General conclusions and limits of the study: After ivuxolimab, CD8+ T cells had more expanded clones than CD4+ T cells on average. In the 0.1-3.0 mg/kg groups, partial responders had among the lowest normalized peripheral clonal expansion, particularly in CD8+ T cells. Clonal expansion of both CD4+ and CD8+ blood T cells was observed from baseline to week 6 at doses 0.1 to 3.0 mg/kg. The antigen specificity of the clonally expanded peripheral T cells was not determined. Low levels of normalized T-cell clonal expansion were also seen in some patients who did not respond.

Genomic DNA was extracted from sorted cells for sequencing of the TCRbeta CDR3 region. The immunoSEQ Assay was used for sequencing of TCRbeta CDR3 regions. Held by TCRdb, this immuneACCESS table contains in-frame sequences only and omits some clones. Under half of the omission traces to an unresolved V gene where checked; the cause of the rest is unknown. Within this sample are approximately 64,000 clones, with about nine tenths of them counted one time only. Around 0.65% of the sample is in the top ten clones. Taken from cysteine to phenylalanine, the CDR3 has 12 residues. Kept here is only the CDR3 DNA, which spans 36 bases and is read in frame from base 1. Looking up the germline V gene (reference sequence) yields CDR1 GTSNPN and CDR2 SVGIG.

Sequences were derived from CD4+ or CD8+ T cells sorted from blood, sampled in a trial of the OX40 agonist ivuxolimab. The sequence was obtained from an adult with an advanced solid tumor such as melanoma, head and neck, liver or kidney cancer. The sequence links TRBV30 to TRBJ1-2; 7 of the junction bases match TRBD1. The sequenced DNA is TGTGCTTACTCGACAGGGATCTATGGCTACACCTTC. Its coded protein is CAYSTGIYGYTF.